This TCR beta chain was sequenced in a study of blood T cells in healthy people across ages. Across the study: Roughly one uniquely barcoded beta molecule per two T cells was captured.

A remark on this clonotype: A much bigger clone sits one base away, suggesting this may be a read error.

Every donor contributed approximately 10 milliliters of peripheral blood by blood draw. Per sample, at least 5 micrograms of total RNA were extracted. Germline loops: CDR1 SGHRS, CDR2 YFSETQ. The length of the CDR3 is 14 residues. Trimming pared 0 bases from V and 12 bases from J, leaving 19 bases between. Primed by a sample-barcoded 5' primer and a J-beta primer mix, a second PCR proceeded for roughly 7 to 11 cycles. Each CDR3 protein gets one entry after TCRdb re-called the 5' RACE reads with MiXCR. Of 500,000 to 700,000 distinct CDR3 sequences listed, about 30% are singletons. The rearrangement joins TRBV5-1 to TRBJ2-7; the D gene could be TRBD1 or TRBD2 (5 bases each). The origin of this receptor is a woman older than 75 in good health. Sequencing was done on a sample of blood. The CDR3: CASSLGESVGTRYF. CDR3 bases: TGCGCCAGCAGCTTGGGCGAGAGCGTCGGGACCCGGTACTTC.